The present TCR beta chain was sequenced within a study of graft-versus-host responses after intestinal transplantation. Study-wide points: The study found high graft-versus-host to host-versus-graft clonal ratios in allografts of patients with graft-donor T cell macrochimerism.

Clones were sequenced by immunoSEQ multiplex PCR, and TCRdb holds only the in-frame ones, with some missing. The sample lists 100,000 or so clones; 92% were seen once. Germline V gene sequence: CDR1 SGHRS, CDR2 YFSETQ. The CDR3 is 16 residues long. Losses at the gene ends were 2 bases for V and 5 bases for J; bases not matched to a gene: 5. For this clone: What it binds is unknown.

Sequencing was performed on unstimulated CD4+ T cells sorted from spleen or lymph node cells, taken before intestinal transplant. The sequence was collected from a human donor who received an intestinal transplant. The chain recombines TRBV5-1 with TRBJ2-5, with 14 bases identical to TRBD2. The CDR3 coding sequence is TGCGCCAGCAGCTTAGGGACTAGCGGGAGCCGGGAGACCCAGTACTTC. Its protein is CASSLGTSGSRETQYF.